The clone carrying this T cell receptor beta chain is a singleton in its sample. Trimming cost V 3 bases and J 0 bases, with 11 bases left between them. CDR1 and CDR2 from the germline V gene are MNHEY and SMNVEV (reference sequence). The CDR3 spans 16 residues. Some clones are missing from TCRdb's copy, which holds only in-frame ones; the method was immunoSEQ multiplex PCR. Altogether about 84,000 clones are present, approximately 93% being singletons, with the ten largest covering about 0.99%. This record belongs to a study of T cell changes during pregnancy in multiple sclerosis. The source was peripheral blood, collected in the second trimester of pregnancy. The sequence was collected from a female donor in good health, enrolled as a control in a pregnancy study. This chain links TRBV27 with TRBJ2-2; D unresolved. The CDR3: CASSLVGRTNTGELFF. CDR3 in DNA: TGTGCCAGCAGTTTGGTTGGGCGAACGAACACCGGGGAGCTGTTTTTT.